The rows below give T cell receptor beta chains drawn from one sample of a study of cytomegalovirus exposure and HLA in healthy donors. The protocol was immunoSEQ multiplex PCR, while the TCRdb copy is restricted to in-frame clones and leaves out a portion. The sample has 110,000 or so clones, roughly nine tenths seen once; the top ten hold under 4.5%. The sequenced material came from PBMCs. The receptors derive from a woman aged 18-30 years in good health and CMV-seropositive. Both conserved end residues are part of each CDR3. A D gene is named only where the DNA matches it firmly. For some rows the clone size is stated as once, few or many, or as a class when expanded; others skip it.

J gene: TRBJ2-7; D gene: TRBD1; V gene: TRBV6-6; clone size: .; CDR3 DNA: TGTGCCAGCAGCCCCGACAGGGGGTCCTACGAGCAGTACTTC; CDR3 protein: CASSPDRGSYEQYF
J gene: TRBJ1-5; D gene: TRBD1; V gene: TRBV28; clone size: few; CDR3 DNA: TGTGCCAGCAGTTTCAGAAACCGAGCAACCGGGACAGGGTTTGGGGCCAATCAGCCCCAGCATTTT; CDR3 protein: CASSFRNRATGTGFGANQPQHF
J gene: TRBJ2-5; D gene: .; V gene: TRBV6-1; clone size: .; CDR3 DNA: TGTGCCAGCAGTGAAGTTAGCAGCCAAGAGACCCAGTACTTC; CDR3 protein: CASSEVSSQETQYF
J gene: TRBJ2-2; D gene: .; V gene: TRBV19; clone size: .; CDR3 DNA: TGTGCCAGTAGTAACGGGAGAAACGGGGAGCTGTTTTTT; CDR3 protein: CASSNGRNGELFF
J gene: TRBJ1-5; D gene: TRBD1; V gene: TRBV5-1; clone size: .; CDR3 DNA: TGCGCCAGCAGCCCGGTAGGGACAGGGGGCAATCAGCCCCAGCATTTT; CDR3 protein: CASSPVGTGGNQPQHF
J gene: TRBJ2-7; D gene: TRBD2; V gene: TRBV12-5; clone size: .; CDR3 DNA: TGTGCTAGTGGTTTGGCTAGCGGGAGAGCTTCCTACGAGCAGTACTTC; CDR3 protein: CASGLASGRASYEQYF
J gene: TRBJ1-2; D gene: .; V gene: TRBV5-6; clone size: .; CDR3 DNA: TGTGCCAGCAGCTTGACCGACAGAAAGATTACGGGTGGCTACACCTTC; CDR3 protein: CASSLTDRKITGGYTF
J gene: TRBJ1-1; D gene: .; V gene: TRBV19; clone size: .; CDR3 DNA: TGTGCCAGTAGTATCGGGGTAAGTGAAGCTTTCTTT; CDR3 protein: CASSIGVSEAFF
J gene: TRBJ1-5; D gene: .; V gene: TRBV6-5; clone size: .; CDR3 DNA: TGTGCCAGCAGTTACGGGCCAGGGAATCAGCCCCAGCATTTT; CDR3 protein: CASSYGPGNQPQHF
J gene: TRBJ1-4; D gene: .; V gene: TRBV21-1; clone size: .; CDR3 DNA: TGTGCCAGCAGCAACCGACAGACAACTAATGAAAAACTGTTTTTT; CDR3 protein: CASSNRQTTNEKLFF
J gene: TRBJ1-4; D gene: .; V gene: TRBV13; clone size: .; CDR3 DNA: TGTGCCAGCAGCTTAGGGTCGGGGGGCGTCGGTGAAAAACTGTTTTTT; CDR3 protein: CASSLGSGGVGEKLFF
J gene: TRBJ1-5; D gene: .; V gene: TRBV7-8; clone size: .; CDR3 DNA: TGTGCCAGCAGCCCGGGTCTGGTCGAGCCCCAGCATTTT; CDR3 protein: CASSPGLVEPQHF
J gene: TRBJ1-5; D gene: TRBD1; V gene: TRBV27; clone size: .; CDR3 DNA: TGTGCCAGCAGTTTACAGACAGGGACTGGTCAGCCCCAGCATTTT; CDR3 protein: CASSLQTGTGQPQHF
J gene: TRBJ2-1; D gene: .; V gene: TRBV9; clone size: .; CDR3 DNA: TGTGCCAGCAGCTTCAGGGAGGGGGGCTACAATGAGCAGTTCTTC; CDR3 protein: CASSFREGGYNEQFF
J gene: TRBJ1-1; D gene: .; V gene: TRBV28; clone size: .; CDR3 DNA: TGTGCCAGCAGTAAGACAGGCCTGGCGTTGGCGGCTTTCTTT; CDR3 protein: CASSKTGLALAAFF
J gene: TRBJ2-7; D gene: TRBD1; V gene: TRBV28; clone size: once; CDR3 DNA: TGTGCCAGCACTAACAGGGGACCCTACGAGCAGTACTTC; CDR3 protein: CASTNRGPYEQYF
J gene: TRBJ2-2; D gene: TRBD2; V gene: TRBV5-1; clone size: .; CDR3 DNA: TGCGCCAGCAGACCCATAGCGGGGGGGCCGACCGGGGAGCTGTTTTTT; CDR3 protein: CASRPIAGGPTGELFF
J gene: TRBJ2-3; D gene: .; V gene: TRBV4-1; clone size: .; CDR3 DNA: TGCGCCAGCAGCCAAGTGCCCCCCCCCGGGAGCACAGATACGCAGTATTTT; CDR3 protein: CASSQVPPPGSTDTQYF
J gene: TRBJ1-6; D gene: .; V gene: TRBV11-2; clone size: once; CDR3 DNA: TGTGCCAGCAGCTGGGGGCCGGGCCCGGGGTCACCCCTCCACTTT; CDR3 protein: CASSWGPGPGSPLHF
J gene: TRBJ1-1; D gene: .; V gene: TRBV29-1; clone size: .; CDR3 DNA: TGCAGCGGAGACGGCGGGGGGGCCGCTGAAGCTTTCTTT; CDR3 protein: CSGDGGGAAEAFF
J gene: TRBJ1-1; D gene: .; V gene: TRBV7-8; clone size: once; CDR3 DNA: TGTGCCAGCAGCCCCTCGCGGAGAGCCGGCACTGAAGCTTTCTTT; CDR3 protein: CASSPSRRAGTEAFF
J gene: TRBJ1-2; D gene: TRBD1; V gene: TRBV28; clone size: .; CDR3 DNA: TGTGCCACCACACAGGGGGACGACGGCTACACCTTC; CDR3 protein: CATTQGDDGYTF
J gene: TRBJ2-2; D gene: TRBD1; V gene: TRBV7-8; clone size: .; CDR3 DNA: TGTGCCAGCAGCTTAGTGTCGGGACAGGGGGGGGTCACCGGGGAGCTGTTTTTT; CDR3 protein: CASSLVSGQGGVTGELFF
J gene: TRBJ1-5; D gene: TRBD1; V gene: TRBV6-6; clone size: once; CDR3 DNA: TGTGCCAGCAGTAAAGACAGGGTTGGCAATCAGCCCCAGCATTTT; CDR3 protein: CASSKDRVGNQPQHF
J gene: TRBJ1-2; D gene: .; V gene: TRBV2; clone size: .; CDR3 DNA: TGTGCCAGCAGTGAAGACAGTGCCTATGGCTACACCTTC; CDR3 protein: CASSEDSAYGYTF
J gene: TRBJ1-1; D gene: TRBD1; V gene: TRBV5-1; clone size: once; CDR3 DNA: TGCGCCAGCAGCCTACACTTACAGGGGGTGGGGAACACTGAAGCTTTCTTT; CDR3 protein: CASSLHLQGVGNTEAFF
J gene: TRBJ2-1; D gene: .; V gene: TRBV10-3; clone size: .; CDR3 DNA: TGTGCCATCAGCCCCTGGCCCCTCTCCTACAATGAGCAGTTCTTC; CDR3 protein: CAISPWPLSYNEQFF
J gene: TRBJ2-1; D gene: TRBD2; V gene: TRBV19; clone size: once; CDR3 DNA: TGTGCCAGTAGTCCAGGACTAGCGGGCAATCATGAGCAGTTCTTC; CDR3 protein: CASSPGLAGNHEQFF
J gene: TRBJ1-3; D gene: .; V gene: TRBV2; clone size: .; CDR3 DNA: TGTGCCAGCAATGGACTCTCTGGAAACACCATATATTTT; CDR3 protein: CASNGLSGNTIYF
J gene: TRBJ1-1; D gene: .; V gene: TRBV5-8; clone size: few; CDR3 DNA: TGTGCCAGCAGCCGCAGGGAAGCGGGCACTGAAGCTTTCTTT; CDR3 protein: CASSRREAGTEAFF
J gene: TRBJ1-1; D gene: .; V gene: TRBV5-1; clone size: .; CDR3 DNA: TGCGCCAGCAGCTTGATGTTGGGGGGCACTGAAGCTTTCTTT; CDR3 protein: CASSLMLGGTEAFF
J gene: TRBJ1-2; D gene: TRBD1; V gene: TRBV7-2; clone size: .; CDR3 DNA: TGTGCCAGCAGCTGGCCGGGACAGGGGGATGGCTACACCTTC; CDR3 protein: CASSWPGQGDGYTF
J gene: TRBJ2-7; D gene: TRBD1; V gene: TRBV2; clone size: few; CDR3 DNA: TGTGCCAGCATGGGTCCACCCAGGGGGCGCGGCTACGAGCAGTACTTC; CDR3 protein: CASMGPPRGRGYEQYF
J gene: TRBJ2-5; D gene: .; V gene: TRBV5-1; clone size: .; CDR3 DNA: TGCGCCAGCAGCTTGAGTAGAGGGGAGACCCAGTACTTC; CDR3 protein: CASSLSRGETQYF
J gene: TRBJ2-7; D gene: .; V gene: TRBV7-2; clone size: few; CDR3 DNA: TGTGCCAGCAGCTTATTACAGGACTCCTACGAGCAGTACTTC; CDR3 protein: CASSLLQDSYEQYF
J gene: TRBJ2-3; D gene: .; V gene: TRBV11-2; clone size: .; CDR3 DNA: TGTGCCAGCAGGGCCGGGGCAGGGGGGCAAACGCAGTATTTT; CDR3 protein: CASRAGAGGQTQYF
J gene: TRBJ1-2; D gene: .; V gene: TRBV19; clone size: .; CDR3 DNA: TGTGCCACCTCCCAAAGAGCGAACTATGGCTACACCTTC; CDR3 protein: CATSQRANYGYTF